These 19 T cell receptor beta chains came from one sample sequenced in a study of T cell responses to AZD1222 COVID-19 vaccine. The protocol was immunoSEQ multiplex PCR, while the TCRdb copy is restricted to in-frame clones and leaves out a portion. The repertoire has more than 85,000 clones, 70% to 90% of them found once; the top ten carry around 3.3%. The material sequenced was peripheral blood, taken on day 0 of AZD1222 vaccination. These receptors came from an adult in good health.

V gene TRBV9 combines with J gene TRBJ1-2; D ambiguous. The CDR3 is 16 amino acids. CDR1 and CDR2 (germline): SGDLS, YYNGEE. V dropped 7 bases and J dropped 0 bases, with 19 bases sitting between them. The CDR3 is CASGPVDPSANYGYTF. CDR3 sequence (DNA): TGTGCCAGCGGCCCTGTCGATCCCTCCGCTAACTATGGCTACACCTTC.

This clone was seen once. CDR3 DNA: TGTGCCAGCAGCCTCACTAGCGGGAGGGTCGGCGGGGAGCTGTTTTTT. This sequence encodes CASSLTSGRVGGELFF. The rearrangement links TRBV11-2 to TRBJ2-2; TRBD2 matches at 13 bases. There are 16 residues in the CDR3. Germline values: CDR1 SGHAT, CDR2 FQNNGV. V gave up 5 bases and J gave up 7 bases; unmatched junction bases: 7.

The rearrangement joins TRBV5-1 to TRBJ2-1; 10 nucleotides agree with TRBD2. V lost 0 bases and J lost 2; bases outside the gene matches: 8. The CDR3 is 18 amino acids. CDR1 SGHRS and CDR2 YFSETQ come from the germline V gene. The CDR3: CASSLAPSGSQTYNEQFF. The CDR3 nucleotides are TGCGCCAGCAGCTTGGCGCCTAGCGGGAGTCAGACCTACAATGAGCAGTTCTTC.

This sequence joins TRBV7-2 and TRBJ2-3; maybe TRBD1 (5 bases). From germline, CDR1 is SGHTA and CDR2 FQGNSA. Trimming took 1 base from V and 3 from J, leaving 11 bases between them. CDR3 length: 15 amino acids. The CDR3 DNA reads TGTGCCAGCAGCTTAGGCCCAAGGGGAACAGATACGCAGTATTTT. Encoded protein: CASSLGPRGTDTQYF.

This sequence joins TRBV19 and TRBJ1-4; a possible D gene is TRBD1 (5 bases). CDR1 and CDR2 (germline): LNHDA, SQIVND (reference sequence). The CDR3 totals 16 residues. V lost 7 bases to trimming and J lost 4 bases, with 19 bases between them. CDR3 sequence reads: CASTPYPGRGNEKLFF. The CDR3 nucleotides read TGTGCCAGTACCCCATACCCGGGACGGGGTAATGAAAAACTGTTTTTT.

In DNA form, the CDR3 reads TGTGCCAGTAGGGGGACAGTTGACAATCAGCCCCAGCATTTT. Translation gives CASRGTVDNQPQHF. The chain has TRBV19 and TRBJ1-5, with 7 bases identical to TRBD1. J lost 3 bases, V lost 6 bases, and 5 bases had no gene match. The CDR3 covers 14 residues. The germline V gene has CDR1 LNHDA and CDR2 SQIVND (reference sequence).

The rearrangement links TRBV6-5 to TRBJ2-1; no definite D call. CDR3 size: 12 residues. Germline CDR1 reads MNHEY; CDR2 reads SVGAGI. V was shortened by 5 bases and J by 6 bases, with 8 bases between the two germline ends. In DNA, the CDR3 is TGTGCCAGCAGTCCCCAGACCAATGAGCAGTTCTTC. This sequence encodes CASSPQTNEQFF.

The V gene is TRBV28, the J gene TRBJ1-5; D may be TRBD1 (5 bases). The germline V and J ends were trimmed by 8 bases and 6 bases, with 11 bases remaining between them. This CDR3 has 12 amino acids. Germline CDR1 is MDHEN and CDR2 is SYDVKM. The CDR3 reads CASSWGVQPQHF. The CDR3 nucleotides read TGTGCCAGCTCCTGGGGGGTTCAGCCCCAGCATTTT. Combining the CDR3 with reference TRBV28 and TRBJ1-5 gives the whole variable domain DVKVTQSSRYLVKRTGEKVFLECVQDMDHENMFWYRQDPGLGLRLIYFSYDVKMKEKGDIPEGYSVSREKKERFSLILESASTNQTSMYLCASSWGVQPQHFGDGTRLSIL.

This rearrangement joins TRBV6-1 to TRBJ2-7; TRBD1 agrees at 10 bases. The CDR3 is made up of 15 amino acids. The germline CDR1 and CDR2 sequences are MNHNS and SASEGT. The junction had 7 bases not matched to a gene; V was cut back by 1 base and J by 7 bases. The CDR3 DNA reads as TGTGCCAGCAGTGAAGGCGGACAGGGGGTAGAAGAGCAGTACTTC. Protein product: CASSEGGQGVEEQYF.

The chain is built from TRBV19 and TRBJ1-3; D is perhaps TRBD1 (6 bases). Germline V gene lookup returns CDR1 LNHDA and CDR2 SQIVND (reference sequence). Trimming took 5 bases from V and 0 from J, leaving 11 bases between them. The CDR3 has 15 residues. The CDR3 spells CASSPDRSSGNTIYF. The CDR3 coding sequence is TGTGCCAGTAGTCCCGACAGGTCCTCTGGAAACACCATATATTTT.

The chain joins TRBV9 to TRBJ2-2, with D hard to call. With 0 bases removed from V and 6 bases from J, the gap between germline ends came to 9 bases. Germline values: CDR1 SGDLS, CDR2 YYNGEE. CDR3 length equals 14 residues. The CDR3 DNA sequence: TGTGCCAGCAGCGTAGCGCGGTCGGCCGGGGAGCTGTTTTTT. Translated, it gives CASSVARSAGELFF.

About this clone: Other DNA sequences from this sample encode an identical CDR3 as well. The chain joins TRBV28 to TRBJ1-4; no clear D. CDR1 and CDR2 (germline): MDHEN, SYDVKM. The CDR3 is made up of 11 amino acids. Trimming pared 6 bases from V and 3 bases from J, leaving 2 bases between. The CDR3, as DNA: TGTGCCAGCAGCTCTAATGAAAAACTGTTTTTT. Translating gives CASSSNEKLFF. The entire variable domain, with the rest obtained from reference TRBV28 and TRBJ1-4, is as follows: DVKVTQSSRYLVKRTGEKVFLECVQDMDHENMFWYRQDPGLGLRLIYFSYDVKMKEKGDIPEGYSVSREKKERFSLILESASTNQTSMYLCASSSNEKLFFGSGTQLSVL.

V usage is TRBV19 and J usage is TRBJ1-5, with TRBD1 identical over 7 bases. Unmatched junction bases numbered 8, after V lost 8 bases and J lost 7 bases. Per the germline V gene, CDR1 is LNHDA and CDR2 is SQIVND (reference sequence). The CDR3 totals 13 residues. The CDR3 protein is CASSGTVVQPQHF. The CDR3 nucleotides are TGTGCCAGTTCCGGGACAGTAGTCCAGCCCCAGCATTTT.

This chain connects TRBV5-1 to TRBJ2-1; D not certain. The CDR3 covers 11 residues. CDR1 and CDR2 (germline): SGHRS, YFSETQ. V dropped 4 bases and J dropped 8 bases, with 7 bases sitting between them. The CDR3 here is CASSTYDEQFF. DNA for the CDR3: TGCGCCAGCAGCACTTATGATGAGCAGTTCTTC.

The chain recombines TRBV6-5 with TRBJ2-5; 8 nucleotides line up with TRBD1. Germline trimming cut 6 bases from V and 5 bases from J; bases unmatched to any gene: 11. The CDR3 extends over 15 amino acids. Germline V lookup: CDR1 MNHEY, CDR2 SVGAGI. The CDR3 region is CASRTRQGRWETQYF. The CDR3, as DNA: TGTGCCAGCAGAACGCGACAGGGGCGTTGGGAGACCCAGTACTTC.

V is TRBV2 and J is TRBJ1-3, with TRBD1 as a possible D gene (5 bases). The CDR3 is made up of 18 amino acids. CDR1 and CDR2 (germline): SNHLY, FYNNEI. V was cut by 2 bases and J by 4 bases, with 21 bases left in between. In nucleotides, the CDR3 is TGTGCCAGCAGTGAAAGGGGAGGGGCCGGGAGTCGCGGAAACACCATATATTTT. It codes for CASSERGGAGSRGNTIYF.

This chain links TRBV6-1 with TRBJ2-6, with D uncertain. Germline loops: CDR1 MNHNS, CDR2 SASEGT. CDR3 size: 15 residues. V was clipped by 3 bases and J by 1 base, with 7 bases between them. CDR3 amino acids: CASSDEASGANVLTF. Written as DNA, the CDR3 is TGTGCCAGCAGTGACGAAGCTTCTGGGGCCAACGTCCTGACTTTC.

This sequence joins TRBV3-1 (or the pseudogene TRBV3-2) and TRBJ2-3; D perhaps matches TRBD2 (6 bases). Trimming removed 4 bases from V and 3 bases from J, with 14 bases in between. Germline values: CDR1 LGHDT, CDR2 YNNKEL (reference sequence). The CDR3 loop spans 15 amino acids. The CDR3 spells CASSLTGGATDTQYF. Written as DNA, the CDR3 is TGTGCCAGCAGCCTGACGGGCGGGGCTACAGATACGCAGTATTTT.

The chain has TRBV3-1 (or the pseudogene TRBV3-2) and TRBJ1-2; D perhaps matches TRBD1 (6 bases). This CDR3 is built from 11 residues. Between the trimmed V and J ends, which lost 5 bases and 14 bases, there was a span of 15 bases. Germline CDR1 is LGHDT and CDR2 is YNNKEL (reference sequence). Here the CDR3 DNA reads TGTGCCAGCAGCAGGGGGTCGGGGGTAACCTTC. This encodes CASSRGSGVTF.